One sample yielded the 31 T cell receptor beta chains listed below, sequenced in a study of beta chain features in type 1 diabetes. The entirety of the isolated RNA underwent reverse transcription, so expressed TCRB transcripts were sequenced. Sequencing was performed with immunoSEQ multiplex PCR; in TCRdb, only in-frame clones are kept and a portion is missing. This table holds some 150,000 clones, 9% to 10% found once. The sequencing input was central memory CD4+ T cells from blood. These receptors were taken from a woman in her thirties or forties in good health.

Only a few counts were recorded for this clone. V is TRBV6-5 and J is TRBJ1-1; possibly TRBD1 for D (5 bases). V lost 0 bases to trimming and J lost 0 bases, with 8 bases between them. Germline CDR1 MNHEY, CDR2 SVGAGI. The CDR3 covers 15 residues. CDR3 sequence (DNA): TGTGCCAGCAGTTACTCCGGGGGTATGAACACTGAAGCTTTCTTT. Protein product: CASSYSGGMNTEAFF.

The chain carries TRBV19 and TRBJ1-1; TRBD1 might be the D (6 bases). The germline gives CDR1 LNHDA, CDR2 SQIVND (reference sequence). This CDR3 is built from 15 residues. Trimming took 5 bases from V and 5 from J, leaving 18 bases between them. The chain's CDR3 is CASSPLAGVGTEAFF. CDR3 DNA: TGTGCCAGTAGTCCACTGGCAGGGGTGGGGACTGAAGCTTTCTTT.

This clone was counted only a few times. This chain links TRBV7-2 with TRBJ1-2, with TRBD1 matching over 8 bases. This CDR3 contains 17 residues. Germline values: CDR1 SGHTA, CDR2 FQGNSA. Trimming removed 2 bases from V and 8 bases from J; junction bases left unmatched: 16. This CDR3 reads CASSLLVQDRVARGYTF. DNA for the CDR3: TGTGCCAGCAGCTTATTGGTCCAGGACAGGGTTGCGCGGGGCTACACCTTC.

The rearrangement joins TRBV11-2 to TRBJ2-7; D is unresolved. Trimming stripped 1 base from V and 0 bases from J, with 7 bases between. This CDR3 is 14 amino acids long. Germline lookup yields CDR1 SGHAT and CDR2 FQNNGV. In DNA form, the CDR3 reads TGTGCCAGCAGCTTAGTGCGAGGCTCCTACGAGCAGTACTTC. Amino acids: CASSLVRGSYEQYF.

This clone has a handful of counts. This CDR3 reads CASSVVGQSYEQYF. CDR3 coding DNA: TGTGCCAGCAGCGTAGTGGGACAGAGCTACGAGCAGTACTTC. J is TRBJ2-7 and V is TRBV9, with 7 bases identical to TRBD1. CDR1 is SGDLS and CDR2 is YYNGEE in the germline V gene. The CDR3 is 14 residues long. The junction had 3 bases not matched to a gene; V was cut back by 0 bases and J by 3 bases.

The rearrangement joins TRBV18 to TRBJ2-5; 8 nucleotides line up with TRBD1. This CDR3 has 15 amino acids. Germline CDR1 KGHSH, CDR2 LQKENI. Losses at the gene ends were 6 bases for V and 5 bases for J; bases not matched to a gene: 11. The CDR3 sequence is CASSRRGTGGETQYF. CDR3 nucleotides: TGTGCCAGCTCTCGACGGGGGACAGGAGGTGAGACCCAGTACTTC.

This clone was counted between two and nine times. The chain uses TRBV7-6 and TRBJ2-5; 7 bases are shared with TRBD2. Looked up from germline, CDR1 is SGHVS and CDR2 is FNYEAQ. V shed 4 bases and J 4 bases; nucleotides not matched to a gene: 9. The CDR3 sequence is 15 residues long. CDR3 sequence (DNA): TGTGCCAGCAGCTCCTTGGGGGGGTCCACAGAGACCCAGTACTTC. It codes for CASSSLGGSTETQYF.

V is TRBV11-1 and J is TRBJ2-7; TRBD1 is a possible D gene (5 bases). CDR3 length: 14 residues. The ends were cut back, 2 bases at V and 3 bases at J, with 11 bases in the middle. Germline V gene sequence: CDR1 SGHAT, CDR2 FQDESV (reference sequence). This CDR3 is CASSLSVQGYEQYF. The CDR3 DNA reads as TGTGCCAGCAGCTTATCGGTGCAGGGCTACGAGCAGTACTTC.

This clone came up a few times. This clone may be a read error of a much larger clone one base away. The gene calls are TRBV7-9 and TRBJ2-2; D not certain. The CDR3 is 12 residues long. Trimming took off 5 bases at V and 5 bases at J, with 6 bases between the two ends. Germline V gene sequence: CDR1 SEHNR, CDR2 FQNEAQ (reference sequence). The CDR3 region has the DNA TGTGCCAGCAGCCAGTATACCGGGGAGCTGTTTTTT. It encodes CASSQYTGELFF. The whole variable domain, filled in from reference TRBV7-9 and TRBJ2-2, reads DTGVSQNPRHKITKRGQNVTFRCDPISEHNRLYWYRQTLGQGPEFLTYFQNEAQLEKSRLLSDRFSAERPKGSFSTLEIQRTEQGDSAMYLCASSQYTGELFFGEGSRLTVL.

This clone has only a few counts. This chain links TRBV5-4 with TRBJ1-2; 11 nucleotides match TRBD1. CDR1 is SGHNT and CDR2 is YYREEE in the germline V gene (reference sequence). Trimming removed 4 bases from V and 2 bases from J; junction bases left unmatched: 7. The CDR3 spans 16 residues. The CDR3, as DNA: TGTGCCAGCAGCCCGGGTGGGACAGGGGGAAACTATGGCTACACCTTC. It encodes CASSPGGTGGNYGYTF.

The chain recombines TRBV15 with TRBJ2-5; unclear D gene. CDR1 and CDR2 from the germline V gene are LNHNV and YYDKDF (reference sequence). The germline V and J ends were trimmed by 0 bases and 5 bases, with 16 bases remaining between them. The CDR3 contains 16 residues. The chain's CDR3 is CATSRDISTGGETQYF. As DNA, the CDR3 is TGTGCCACCAGCAGAGATATAAGCACGGGTGGGGAGACCCAGTACTTC.

The count of this clone is one. This chain connects TRBV27 to TRBJ2-2, with a tentative D call TRBD1 (6 bases). Germline V lookup: CDR1 MNHEY, CDR2 SMNVEV (reference sequence). The CDR3 contains 17 residues. The V gene lost 3 bases and the J gene lost 0 bases, with 14 bases spanning the gap. This CDR3 is CASSFQGRPSNTGELFF. As DNA, the CDR3 is TGTGCCAGCAGTTTCCAGGGGCGCCCCTCGAACACCGGGGAGCTGTTTTTT.

This clone appeared many times. The chain has TRBV5-4 and TRBJ1-5; D gene unclear. The CDR3 is 14 residues long. CDR1 and CDR2 from the germline V gene are SGHNT and YYREEE (reference sequence). Trimming removed 4 bases at V and 6 bases at J, with 14 bases between. CDR3 protein: CASSRNGGGQPQHF. CDR3 sequence (DNA): TGTGCCAGCAGCCGAAATGGAGGAGGTCAGCCCCAGCATTTT. The variable domain in full, with the rest retrieved from reference TRBV5-4 and TRBJ1-5, is ETGVTQSPTHLIKTRGQQVTLRCSSQSGHNTVSWYQQALGQGPQFIFQYYREEENGRGNFPPRFSGLQFPNYSSELNVNALELDDSALYLCASSRNGGGQPQHFGDGTRLSIL.

This clone was observed a few times. The chain couples TRBV19 to TRBJ1-1; the match to TRBD1 covers 10 bases. Germline CDR1 reads LNHDA; CDR2 reads SQIVND (reference sequence). Losses at the gene ends were 3 bases for V and 3 bases for J; bases not matched to a gene: 16. The CDR3 is 19 residues long. The CDR3 protein is CASSIRSGTGDPLDTEAFF. The DNA of the CDR3 is TGTGCCAGTAGTATCCGATCCGGGACAGGGGACCCCCTGGACACTGAAGCTTTCTTT.

The chain is built from TRBV19 and TRBJ2-1, with 12 bases matching TRBD1. With 6 bases clipped from V and 6 bases from J, the junction kept 6 bases outside the gene matches. The germline V gene encodes CDR1 LNHDA and CDR2 SQIVND (reference sequence). The CDR3 has 15 residues. CDR3 sequence (DNA): TGTGCCAGTAGGCCGGGACAGGGGGCGTTCAATGAGCAGTTCTTC. The encoded protein is CASRPGQGAFNEQFF.

This chain joins TRBV18 and TRBJ2-3; the D is unclear. The ends were cut back, 2 bases at V and 2 bases at J, with 11 bases in the middle. Germline V lookup: CDR1 KGHSH, CDR2 LQKENI. CDR3 length equals 15 residues. Here the CDR3 reads CASSPSGRHTDTQYF. In nucleotides, the CDR3 is TGTGCCAGCTCACCATCAGGCAGACACACAGATACGCAGTATTTT.

J is TRBJ2-3 and V is TRBV7-2, with TRBD1 as a possible D gene (5 bases). CDR1 is SGHTA and CDR2 is FQGNSA in the germline V gene. The CDR3 runs 15 residues. V dropped 0 bases and J dropped 15 bases, with 22 bases sitting between them. This CDR3 is CASSLAAADGAPRYF. The CDR3 coding sequence is TGTGCCAGCAGCTTAGCGGCAGCCGATGGGGCCCCGCGATATTTT. Together with reference TRBV7-2 and TRBJ2-3, the CDR3 gives the full variable domain: GAGVSQSPSNKVTEKGKDVELRCDPISGHTALYWYRQSLGQGLEFLIYFQGNSAPDKSGLPSDRFSAERTGGSVSTLTIQRTQQEDSAVYLCASSLAAADGAPRYFGPGTRLTVL.

The V gene is TRBV9, the J gene TRBJ2-7, with a tentative D call TRBD2 (5 bases). The V end lost 2 bases, the J end lost 0 bases, and 6 bases lay between the germline ends. Germline V gene lookup returns CDR1 SGDLS and CDR2 YYNGEE. This CDR3 has 13 residues. The CDR3 DNA reads TGTGCCAGCAGCGTCGGGGACTCCTACGAGCAGTACTTC. Amino acid sequence: CASSVGDSYEQYF. Combining the CDR3 with reference TRBV9 and TRBJ2-7 gives the whole variable domain DSGVTQTPKHLITATGQRVTLRCSPRSGDLSVYWYQQSLDQGLQFLIQYYNGEERAKGNILERFSAQQFPDLHSELNLSSLELGDSALYFCASSVGDSYEQYFGPGTRLTVT.

The chain links TRBV6-5 to TRBJ2-3; D might be TRBD2 (5 bases). Trimming left V 0 bases short and J 3 bases short, with 10 bases between. The CDR3 sequence is 15 residues long. CDR1 and CDR2 from the germline V gene are MNHEY and SVGAGI. The chain's CDR3 is CASSYSGLITDTQYF. CDR3 DNA sequence: TGTGCCAGCAGTTACTCCGGACTGATAACAGATACGCAGTATTTT.

Worth noting for this clone: Other DNA sequences from this sample encode an identical CDR3 as well. This chain uses TRBV10-3 with TRBJ2-2; the match to TRBD1 covers 10 bases. J lost 4 bases, V lost 6 bases, and 5 bases had no gene match. The CDR3 has 15 amino acids. Germline V gene data show CDR1 as ENHRY and CDR2 as SYGVKD. The CDR3 protein is CAISFGQGGTGELFF. CDR3 bases: TGTGCCATCAGCTTCGGACAGGGGGGCACCGGGGAGCTGTTTTTT.

This chain connects TRBV5-1 to TRBJ2-3; 10 bases agree with TRBD2. Looked up from germline, CDR1 is SGHRS and CDR2 is YFSETQ. CDR3 length: 16 residues. With V trimmed by 4 bases and J by 2 bases, 7 bases remained unmatched. In DNA form, the CDR3 reads TGCGCCAGCAGCCCCCCTCTAGCGGGGGCCACAGATACGCAGTATTTT. Translating gives CASSPPLAGATDTQYF.

This clone has just a few counts. This chain links TRBV25-1 with TRBJ2-5; 12 bases line up with TRBD2. The J call may be wrong; the DNA end is better matched by TRBJ2-7. Per germline, CDR1 MGHDK and CDR2 SYGVNS. This CDR3 has 15 residues. As DNA, the CDR3 is TGTGCCAGCAGTGACCCTAGCGGGGGGGTTGGCGAGCAGTACTTC. Its protein product is CASSDPSGGVGEQYF.

V usage is TRBV5-1 and J usage is TRBJ2-1; 7 bases are a match to TRBD2. The junction had 5 bases not matched to a gene; V was cut back by 0 bases and J by 5 bases. The V gene's germline CDR1 is SGHRS and CDR2 YFSETQ. The length of the CDR3 is 15 residues. CDR3 nucleotide sequence: TGCGCCAGCAGCTTGGTGGGGGGGGGAAACAATGAGCAGTTCTTC. As protein: CASSLVGGGNNEQFF.

The chain combines TRBV7-2 with TRBJ2-7; the match to TRBD1 covers 9 bases. This CDR3 has 15 amino acids. Per the germline V gene, CDR1 is SGHTA and CDR2 is FQGNSA. V gave up 5 bases and J gave up 6 bases; unmatched junction bases: 11. CDR3 nucleotides: TGTGCCAGCAGCCGTACCGGGACAGGGACGGCCGAGCAGTACTTC. Amino acids: CASSRTGTGTAEQYF.

This clone turned up a few times. The rearrangement uses TRBV7-2 and TRBJ2-5, with D unresolved. The length of the CDR3 is 11 residues. Germline V gene sequence: CDR1 SGHTA, CDR2 FQGNSA. V was pared by 3 bases and J by 4 bases, with 3 bases between. The DNA for the CDR3 is TGTGCCAGCAGCTTCTCAGAGACCCAGTACTTC. As protein: CASSFSETQYF.

J is TRBJ2-7 and V is TRBV11-2, with D hard to call. CDR3 length: 14 residues. Trimming pared 0 bases from V and 1 base from J, leaving 7 bases between. CDR1 and CDR2 (germline): SGHAT, FQNNGV. Written as DNA, the CDR3 is TGTGCCAGCAGCTTAGATGTACAGTCCTACGAGCAGTACTTC. Translated: CASSLDVQSYEQYF.

As concerns this clone: The junction departs from germline at one end; a sequencing error may be responsible. V and J are TRBV6-5 and TRBJ2-2, with D possibly matching TRBD2 (6 bases). Germline V gives CDR1 MNHEY, CDR2 SVGAGI. This CDR3 region has 15 residues. The CDR3 is CASKGRGPNTGELFF. Here the CDR3 DNA reads TGTGCCTCCAAGGGGCGGGGCCCGAACACCGGGGAACTGTTTTTT.

This clone was observed a few times. This sample includes further DNA sequences coding for the same CDR3. The chain joins TRBV18 to TRBJ2-7, with D tentatively TRBD2 (6 bases). Trimming took 6 bases from V and 5 from J, leaving 14 bases between them. The CDR3 sequence is 13 residues long. Germline V CDR1 and CDR2: KGHSH, LQKENI. The CDR3 is CASSPTGVNEQYF. In DNA form, the CDR3 reads TGTGCCAGCTCCCCGACGGGAGTCAACGAGCAGTACTTC.

This clone was observed a handful of times. The chain joins TRBV29-1 to TRBJ2-3; D might be TRBD2 (6 bases). V dropped 6 bases and J dropped 0 bases, with 13 bases sitting between them. The CDR3 extends over 14 amino acids. Germline V lookup: CDR1 SQVTM, CDR2 ANQGSEA. The CDR3 nucleotides are TGCAGCGTGGGAGGCCGGTTTAGCACAGATACGCAGTATTTT. Its translation: CSVGGRFSTDTQYF.

The table lists this clone with a few counts. Other DNA sequences in this sample translate to the same CDR3. This sequence joins TRBV4-3 and TRBJ2-3, with 7 bases lining up with TRBD1. CDR3 size: 15 residues. CDR1 LGHNA and CDR2 YSLEER come from the germline V gene. The junction had 1 base not matched to a gene; V was cut back by 0 bases and J by 1 base. The CDR3 DNA sequence: TGCGCCAGCAGCCAAGAAGGGACAGGCACAGATACGCAGTATTTT. This encodes CASSQEGTGTDTQYF.

Only a few counts were recorded for this clone. The genes are TRBV5-4 and TRBJ2-1; 9 bases line up with TRBD1. The CDR3 contains 15 residues. Germline CDR1 and CDR2: SGHNT and YYREEE (reference sequence). J gave up 2 bases and V 5 bases, and 5 bases lay outside the gene matches. The CDR3 loop is CASSRTGGTYNEQFF. DNA of the CDR3: TGTGCCAGCAGTAGAACAGGGGGCACCTACAATGAGCAGTTCTTC.